These 4 T cell receptor beta chains were all obtained from the same sample, sequenced in a study of OX40 agonist ivuxolimab in advanced cancers. Here immunoSEQ multiplex PCR was the method, and the copy in TCRdb shows in-frame clones only, minus some. The sample shows approximately 68,000 clones, 75% to 90% of them seen only once. Here the sequenced sample was CD4+ or CD8+ T cells sorted from blood, taken in a trial of the OX40 agonist ivuxolimab. Receptors were obtained from an adult with an advanced solid tumor such as melanoma, head and neck, liver or kidney cancer.

As DNA, the CDR3 is TGTGCCAGCAGCTCAAGGGGACAGGGGGCAGATACGCAGTATTTT. As protein: CASSSRGQGADTQYF. This chain links TRBV5-4 with TRBJ2-3, with 11 bases lining up with TRBD1. CDR1 is SGHNT, CDR2 YYREEE, per germline (reference sequence). The CDR3 runs to 15 residues. Trimming at V came to 3 bases and at J to 4 bases, leaving 4 bases not matched to a gene.

The chain links TRBV6-1 to TRBJ2-3, with D possibly being TRBD1 (5 bases). Germline assignment: CDR1 MNHNS and CDR2 SASEGT. The CDR3 extends over 17 amino acids. Trimming shortened V by 3 bases and J by 4 bases, and 20 bases separated the two germline ends. Written as DNA, the CDR3 is TGTGCCAGCAGTGAGTGGGCAGGGCAGAGGTGGGCAGATACGCAGTATTTT. Protein: CASSEWAGQRWADTQYF.

The J gene is TRBJ2-3, the V gene TRBV11-3; D possibly uses TRBD1 or TRBD2 (5 bases each). CDR1 SGHNT and CDR2 YENEEA come from the germline V gene. Trimming took off 3 bases at V and 0 bases at J, with 13 bases between the two ends. The length of the CDR3 is 16 residues. Here the CDR3 DNA reads TGTGCCAGCAGCTTTGGACGGGACCGGAGCACAGATACGCAGTATTTT. It encodes CASSFGRDRSTDTQYF.

This chain uses TRBV7-8 with TRBJ2-3, with 8 bases that match TRBD1. The CDR3 runs 15 residues. After removal of 6 bases from V and 4 bases from J, the junction contained 9 bases not matched to a gene. In germline, CDR1 is SGHVS, CDR2 FQNEAQ. CDR3 region: CASRRGAGGSDTQYF. CDR3 sequence (DNA): TGTGCCAGCAGGAGGGGAGCAGGGGGCTCAGATACGCAGTATTTT. Based on the CDR3 plus reference TRBV7-8 and TRBJ2-3, the full variable domain is GAGVSQSPRYKVAKRGQDVALRCDPISGHVSLFWYQQALGQGPEFLTYFQNEAQLDKSGLPSDRFFAERPEGSVSTLKIQRTQQEDSAVYLCASRRGAGGSDTQYFGPGTRLTVL.